A selection of T cell receptor beta chains follows, all from one sample in a study of OX40 agonist ivuxolimab in advanced cancers. Profiled with immunoSEQ multiplex PCR; TCRdb holds only in-frame clones, not every one. This repertoire shows around 80,000 clones, around 84% found once; its top ten account for 6.6%. The sample here was CD4+ or CD8+ T cells sorted from blood, taken in a trial of the OX40 agonist ivuxolimab. The receptors derive from an adult with an advanced solid tumor such as melanoma, head and neck, liver or kidney cancer. The CDR3 runs from the conserved cysteine through the conserved F or W. Not all rows give a size; the values are once, few, many and, for expanded clones, a class.

>TRBJ2-2|TRBV9|.
CASSGENTGELFF
>TRBJ2-2|TRBV11-2|.
CATGPTLNTGELFF
>TRBJ2-1|TRBV2|.
CASSGTSGVSSYNEQFF
>TRBJ2-4|TRBV7-7|.
CASSLSSKRSYLAKNIQYF
>TRBJ2-5|TRBV6-5|.
CASSSPRETQYF
>TRBJ1-2|TRBV11-2|.
CASTQGLDRGNYGYTF
>TRBJ2-3|TRBV27|.
CASSLLAMDTQYF
>TRBJ2-2|TRBV29-1|.
CSVDGGRSGELFF
>TRBJ1-5|TRBV28|.
CASSLRQPWQPQHF
>TRBJ1-2|TRBV28|.
CASSFRGGYYGYTF
>TRBJ2-1|TRBV30|.
CAWRQGFSSYNEQFF
>TRBJ1-5|TRBV19|.
CASRDRSNQPQHF
>TRBJ2-1|TRBV29-1|.
CSVEGGVGPTYNEQFF
>TRBJ1-1|TRBV28|.
CASSLRQPNTEAFF
>TRBJ2-5|TRBV5-1|.
CASSLDGGFQETQYF
>TRBJ1-4|TRBV28|.
CASRLEDSTNEKLFF
>TRBJ1-5|TRBV6-5|.
CASSSDSNQPQHF
>TRBJ1-5|TRBV19|.
CASSTEYNQPQHF
>TRBJ2-2|TRBV19|.
CASRTGLAGASMNTGELFF
>TRBJ2-5|TRBV19|.
CASSIAAEVETQYF
>TRBJ2-4|TRBV28|.
CASSLDGTVAKNIQYF
>TRBJ2-7|TRBV10-3|.
CATGRGRASYEQYF
>TRBJ2-2|TRBV5-1|.
CASSYDRGTGELFF
>TRBJ1-1|TRBV7-8|.
CARAQFMNTEAFF
>TRBJ2-6|TRBV6-6|.
CASSYTGSGANVLTF
>TRBJ2-1|TRBV4-3|.
CASSPQREGSSYNEQFF
>TRBJ1-5|TRBV7-2|.
CASSLRGEGWNQPQHF
>TRBJ1-5|TRBV6-5|.
CASSYSGGTASQHF
>TRBJ1-1|TRBV19|.
CASSIHPNTEAFF
>TRBJ1-1|TRBV6-5|.
CASRQGPNTEAFF
>TRBJ1-4|TRBV6-6|.
CASTEPGQMREKLFF
>TRBJ1-3|TRBV18|.
CASSAGTGIGNTIYF
>TRBJ2-5|TRBV11-2|.
CASSLDRSETQYF
>TRBJ2-7|TRBV30|.
CAWSAGQGFHEQYF
>TRBJ2-3|TRBV7-3|few
CASSPGQITHTQYF
>TRBJ1-2|TRBV29-1|.
CSVVEGNYGYTF
>TRBJ2-4|TRBV2|.
CASSNEAKNIQYF
>TRBJ2-1|TRBV6-6|.
CASSLASYNEQFF
>TRBJ2-1|TRBV19|.
CASSSLLAVDEQFF
>TRBJ1-5|TRBV7-9|few
CASSLVQGGGGNQPQHF
>TRBJ2-3|TRBV5-6|.
CASSFFSTDTQYF
>TRBJ2-2|TRBV6-1|.
CASSEATENTGELFF
>TRBJ2-3|TRBV7-9|.
CASRHNNNRADTQYF
>TRBJ1-2|TRBV5-6|.
CASSQEQGGRNYGYTF
>TRBJ2-5|TRBV27|.
CASSLYGTSGQETQYF